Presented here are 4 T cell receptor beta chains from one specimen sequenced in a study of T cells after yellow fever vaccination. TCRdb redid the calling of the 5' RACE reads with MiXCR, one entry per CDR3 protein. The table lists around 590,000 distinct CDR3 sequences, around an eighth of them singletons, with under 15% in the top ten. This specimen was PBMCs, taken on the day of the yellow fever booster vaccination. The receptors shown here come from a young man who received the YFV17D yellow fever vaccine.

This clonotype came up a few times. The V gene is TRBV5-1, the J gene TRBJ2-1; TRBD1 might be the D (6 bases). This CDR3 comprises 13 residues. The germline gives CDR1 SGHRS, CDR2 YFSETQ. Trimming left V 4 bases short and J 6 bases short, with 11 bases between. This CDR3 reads CASSTDRLNEQFF. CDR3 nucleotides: TGCGCCAGCAGCACCGACAGGCTCAATGAGCAGTTCTTC. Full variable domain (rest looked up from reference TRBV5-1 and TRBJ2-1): KAGVTQTPRYLIKTRGQQVTLSCSPISGHRSVSWYQQTPGQGLQFLFEYFSETQRNKGNFPGRFSGRQFSNSRSEMNVSTLELGDSALYLCASSTDRLNEQFFGPGTRLTVL.

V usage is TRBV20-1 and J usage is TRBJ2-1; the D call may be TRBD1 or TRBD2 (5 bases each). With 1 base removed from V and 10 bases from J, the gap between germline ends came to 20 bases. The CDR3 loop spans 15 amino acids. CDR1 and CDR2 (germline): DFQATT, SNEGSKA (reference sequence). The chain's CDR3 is CSARAGTLSKREQFF. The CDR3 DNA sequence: TGCAGTGCTAGAGCGGGGACCCTATCGAAACGAGAGCAGTTCTTC.

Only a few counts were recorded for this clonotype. The CDR3 loop reads CASSDRQVITDTQYF. CDR3 nucleotides: TGTGCCAGCAGTGACCGACAGGTTATCACAGATACGCAGTATTTT. The V call is TRBV12-3 or TRBV12-4, the J call TRBJ2-3, with D possibly matching TRBD1 (6 bases). V was trimmed by 5 bases and J by 2 bases, leaving 14 bases between them. The CDR3 has 15 residues.

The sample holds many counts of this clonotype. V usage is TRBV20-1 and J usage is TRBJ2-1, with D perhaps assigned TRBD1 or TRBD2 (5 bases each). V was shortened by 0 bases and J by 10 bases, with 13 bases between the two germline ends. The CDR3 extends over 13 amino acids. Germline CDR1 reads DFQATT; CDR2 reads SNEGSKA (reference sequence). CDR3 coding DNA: TGCAGTGCTAGAGAGATACCGGGGCGGGAGCAGTTCTTC. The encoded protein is CSAREIPGREQFF.